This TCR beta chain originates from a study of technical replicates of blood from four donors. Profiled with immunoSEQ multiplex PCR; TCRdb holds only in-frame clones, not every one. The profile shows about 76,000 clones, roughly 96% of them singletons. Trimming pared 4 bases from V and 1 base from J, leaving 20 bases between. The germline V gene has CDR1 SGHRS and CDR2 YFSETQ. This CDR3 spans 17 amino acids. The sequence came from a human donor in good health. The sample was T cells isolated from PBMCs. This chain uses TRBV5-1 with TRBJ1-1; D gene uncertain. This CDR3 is CASSKEPPTTENTEAFF. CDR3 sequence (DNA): TGCGCCAGCAGCAAGGAACCACCAACCACAGAGAACACTGAAGCTTTCTTT.